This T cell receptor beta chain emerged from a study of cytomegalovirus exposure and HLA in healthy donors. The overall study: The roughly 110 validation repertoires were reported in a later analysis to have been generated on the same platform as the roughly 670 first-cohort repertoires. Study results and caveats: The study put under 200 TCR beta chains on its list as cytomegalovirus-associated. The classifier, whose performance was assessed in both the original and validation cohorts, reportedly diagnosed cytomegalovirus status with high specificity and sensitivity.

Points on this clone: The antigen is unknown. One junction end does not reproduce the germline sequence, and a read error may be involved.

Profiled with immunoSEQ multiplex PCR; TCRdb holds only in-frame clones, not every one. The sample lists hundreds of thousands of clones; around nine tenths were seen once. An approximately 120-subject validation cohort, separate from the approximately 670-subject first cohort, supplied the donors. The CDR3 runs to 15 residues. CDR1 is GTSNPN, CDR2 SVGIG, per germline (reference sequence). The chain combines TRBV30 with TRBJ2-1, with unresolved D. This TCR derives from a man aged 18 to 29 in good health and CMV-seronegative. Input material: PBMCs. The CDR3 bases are TGTGCCTGGAGTACGTATAGCAGTTCCTTCAATGAGCAGTTCTTC. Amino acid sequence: CAWSTYSSSFNEQFF.